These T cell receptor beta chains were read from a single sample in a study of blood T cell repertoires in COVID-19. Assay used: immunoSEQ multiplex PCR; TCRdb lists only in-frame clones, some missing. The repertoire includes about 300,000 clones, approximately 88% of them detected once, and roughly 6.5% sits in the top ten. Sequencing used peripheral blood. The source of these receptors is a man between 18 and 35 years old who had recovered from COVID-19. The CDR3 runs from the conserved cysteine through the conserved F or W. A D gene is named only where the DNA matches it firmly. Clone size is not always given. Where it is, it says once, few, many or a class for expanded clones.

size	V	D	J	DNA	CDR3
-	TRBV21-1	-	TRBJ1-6	TGTGCCAGCAGCAAAGGTCCAGAAAATAATTCACCCCTCCACTTT	CASSKGPENNSPLHF
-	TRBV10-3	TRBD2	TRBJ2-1	TGTGCCATCAGTCTGGGAGGGGAGAACAATGAGCAGTTCTTC	CAISLGGENNEQFF
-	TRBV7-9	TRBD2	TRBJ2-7	TGTGCCAGCAGACCCATAGCGGGATGGGACGAGCAGTACTTC	CASRPIAGWDEQYF
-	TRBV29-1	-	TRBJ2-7	TGCAGCGTCGGGACTCAGCCCTACGAGCAGTACTTC	CSVGTQPYEQYF
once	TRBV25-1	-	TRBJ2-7	TGTGCCAGCAGGGAACGTGGGGGCGCAACCTACGAGCAGTACTTC	CASRERGGATYEQYF
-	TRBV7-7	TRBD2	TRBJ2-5	TGTGCTAGCAGCCCCCAGTCGGCCAGCGGGGGAAGGGAGACCCAGTACTTC	CASSPQSASGGRETQYF
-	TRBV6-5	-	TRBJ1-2	TGTGCCAGCAGCCTAGGACAGACTAACTATGGCTACACCTTC	CASSLGQTNYGYTF
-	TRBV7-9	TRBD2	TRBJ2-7	TGTGCCAGCAGCTTAAGCGGGAGACCGTACGAGCAGTACTTC	CASSLSGRPYEQYF
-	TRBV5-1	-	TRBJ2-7	TGCGCCAGCAGCAGACCAGCCCGGGACATAAGCGAGCAGTACTTC	CASSRPARDISEQYF
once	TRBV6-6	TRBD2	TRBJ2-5	TGTGCCAGCGGCCGGGGCGGGAGTAGGGAAGAGACCCAGTACTTC	CASGRGGSREETQYF
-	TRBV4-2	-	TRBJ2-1	TGTGCCAGCAGCCAAGACGGCGGGGGCTTCTCCTACAATGAGCAGTTCTTC	CASSQDGGGFSYNEQFF
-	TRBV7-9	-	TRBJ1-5	TGTGCCAGCAGCTTAAGAGACAGTACCCAGCCCCAGCATTTT	CASSLRDSTQPQHF
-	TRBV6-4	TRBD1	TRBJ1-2	TGTGCCAGCAGTGACCTGCCGGGACAGGGACCGAGACGTAGGGGCTATGGCTACACCTTC	CASSDLPGQGPRRRGYGYTF
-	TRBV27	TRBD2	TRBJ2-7	TGTGCCAGCAGTTCCTGGACTAGCGGGATCTACGAGCAGTACTTC	CASSSWTSGIYEQYF
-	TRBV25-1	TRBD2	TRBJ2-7	TGTGCCAGCAGTCCCAGCGCCCTAGCGGGAGTGGGGGAGCAGTACTTC	CASSPSALAGVGEQYF
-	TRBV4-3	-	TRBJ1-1	TGCGCCAGCAGCCAAGAAGGACACTTCAGTGCCAACACTGAAGCTTTCTTT	CASSQEGHFSANTEAFF
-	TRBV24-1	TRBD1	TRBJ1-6	TGTGCCACCAGTGATCGCCGGGACAGGGGTAATTCACCCCTCCACTTT	CATSDRRDRGNSPLHF
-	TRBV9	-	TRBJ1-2	TGTGCCAGCAGCGTAGGTCAGGAAGGCTACACCTTC	CASSVGQEGYTF
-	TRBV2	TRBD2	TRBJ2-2	TGTGCCAGCAGAGAACTAGCGGGAGTCACCGGGGAGCTGTTTTTT	CASRELAGVTGELFF
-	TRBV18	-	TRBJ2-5	TGTGCCAGCTCACCATTCGACCAAGAGACCCAGTACTTC	CASSPFDQETQYF
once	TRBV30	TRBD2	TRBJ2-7	TGTGCCTGGAGCCGGGAGGGTGCCCTCGAGCAGTACTTC	CAWSREGALEQYF
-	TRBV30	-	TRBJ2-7	TGTGCCTGGGGTACAGCATACGAGCAGTACTTC	CAWGTAYEQYF
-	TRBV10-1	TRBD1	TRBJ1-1	TGCGCCAGCACGGGGGACAGTTACACTGAAGCTTTCTTT	CASTGDSYTEAFF
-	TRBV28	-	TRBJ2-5	TGTGCCAGCCATACCGGGTTACTAAGGGAGACCCAGTACTTC	CASHTGLLRETQYF
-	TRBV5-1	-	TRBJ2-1	TGCGCCAGCAGCTTGGTTCCGGGAAGCTCCTACAATGAGCAGTTCTTC	CASSLVPGSSYNEQFF
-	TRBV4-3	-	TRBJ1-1	TGCGCCAGCAGCCAAGAAACCCCCGGATGGGGGCCCACTGAAGCTTTCTTT	CASSQETPGWGPTEAFF
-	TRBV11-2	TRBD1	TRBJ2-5	TGTGCCAGCAGCCAGAGGGGGACAGGGGCTAAAGAGACCCAGTACTTC	CASSQRGTGAKETQYF
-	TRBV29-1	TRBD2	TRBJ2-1	TGCAGCGCCGGACTAGCGGATTCCTACAATGAGCAGTTCTTC	CSAGLADSYNEQFF
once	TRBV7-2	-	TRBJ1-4	TGTGCCAGCAGTTCGGGTGGAACTAATGAAAAACTGTTTTTT	CASSSGGTNEKLFF
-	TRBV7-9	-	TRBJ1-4	TGTGCCAGCAGCTTAGCAGAGGACAGTTATAATGAAAAACTGTTTTTT	CASSLAEDSYNEKLFF
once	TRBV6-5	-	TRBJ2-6	TGTGCCAGCGCTACAGGCGGCTCTGGGGCCAACGTCCTGACTTTC	CASATGGSGANVLTF
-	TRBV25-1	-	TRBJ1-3	TGTGCCAGCAGTGAATGGAGCTCTGGAAACACCATATATTTT	CASSEWSSGNTIYF
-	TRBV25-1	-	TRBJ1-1	TGTGCCAGCAGTCCGGGGGGGCGGGTAGGCACTGAAGCTTTCTTT	CASSPGGRVGTEAFF
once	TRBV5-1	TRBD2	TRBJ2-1	TGCGCCAGCAGCTTGCCCACTGGCGGGGGGGCCCACAATGAGCAGTTCTTC	CASSLPTGGGAHNEQFF
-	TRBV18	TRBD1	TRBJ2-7	TGTGCCAGCTCCCCCGGGACAGGGGGCCACGAGCAGTACTTC	CASSPGTGGHEQYF
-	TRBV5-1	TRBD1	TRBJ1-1	TGCGCCAGCAGCTGGGACAGTAACACTGAAGCTTTCTTT	CASSWDSNTEAFF
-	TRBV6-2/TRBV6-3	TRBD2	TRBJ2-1	TGTGCCAGCAGTTCGAGCCCGGGACTAGCGGGGGAGCAGTTCTTC	CASSSSPGLAGEQFF
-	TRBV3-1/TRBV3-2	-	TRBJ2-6	TGTGCCAGCAGCCCTACCGGGACTGGGGCCAACGTCCTGACTTTC	CASSPTGTGANVLTF
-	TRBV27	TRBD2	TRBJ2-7	TGTGCCAGCAGTTTATTCCGACCGGGACTAGCGGGAGGGCCTTCCTACGAGCAGTACTTC	CASSLFRPGLAGGPSYEQYF
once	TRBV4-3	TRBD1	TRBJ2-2	TGCGCCAGCAGCCAAGAGTTAGGGGGACAGGGGAACACCGGGGAGCTGTTTTTT	CASSQELGGQGNTGELFF
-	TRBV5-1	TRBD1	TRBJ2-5	TGCGCCAGCAGCCCGACGGGTGGGACAGCGGTTGAGACCCAGTACTTC	CASSPTGGTAVETQYF
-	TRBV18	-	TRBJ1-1	TGTGCCAGCTCACCACTCGGGGGGAGTATGAACACTGAAGCTTTCTTT	CASSPLGGSMNTEAFF
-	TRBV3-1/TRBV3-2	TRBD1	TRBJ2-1	TGTGCCAGCAGCCTCCGGGACAGGGTAAATGAGCAGTTCTTC	CASSLRDRVNEQFF
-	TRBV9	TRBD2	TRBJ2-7	TGTGCCAGCAGCGGACGAGATGGACTAGCGGGGGGGACCTACGAGCAGTACTTC	CASSGRDGLAGGTYEQYF
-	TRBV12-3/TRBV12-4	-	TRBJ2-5	TGTGCCAGCAGTGGACTCCGGAAGGAGACCCAGTACTTC	CASSGLRKETQYF
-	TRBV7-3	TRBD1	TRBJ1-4	TGTGCCAGCAGCCCTAGCAGGGGGCCCGTTAATGAAAAACTGTTTTTT	CASSPSRGPVNEKLFF
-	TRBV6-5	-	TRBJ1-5	TGTGCCAGCAGTTGGGGGGGAGAGCAGCCCCAGCATTTT	CASSWGGEQPQHF
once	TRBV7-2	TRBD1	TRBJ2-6	TGTGCCAGCAGCTGGGACAGGAGCTCTGGGGCCAACGTCCTGACTTTC	CASSWDRSSGANVLTF